These 20 T cell receptor beta chains were sequenced from one sample in a study of T-cell memory formation after mild COVID-19. MiXCR, run by TCRdb on the 5' RACE reads, gives a single entry per CDR3 protein. In the table there are 200,000 to 250,000 distinct CDR3 sequences, about 27% of which are singletons. Material: PBMCs or a T cell subset sorted from them (not recorded which). These receptors were obtained from an adult woman who had mild COVID-19 (a few samples of this study predate the infection). Cell type and time point are not known.

This clonotype turned up a few times. The CDR3 loop is CASSGSDRADYGYTF. In DNA form, the CDR3 reads TGTGCCAGCAGTGGCTCAGACAGGGCCGACTATGGCTACACCTTC. The genes are TRBV12-3 or TRBV12-4 and TRBJ1-2, with 7 positions matching TRBD1. V dropped 5 bases and J dropped 3; count of bases not matched to a gene: 9. The CDR3 runs to 15 residues.

The V gene is TRBV6-1, the J gene TRBJ1-2; 7 nucleotides align to TRBD1. This CDR3 is 14 amino acids long. The germline CDR1 and CDR2 sequences are MNHNS and SASEGT. The V and J ends lost 9 bases and 9 bases, in that order; junction bases with no gene match: 16. The CDR3 coding sequence is TGTGCCAGTGCCGAACAGACAGGGCCCAGTCGCTACACCTTC. Amino acid sequence: CASAEQTGPSRYTF.

This clonotype has a handful of counts. The chain employs TRBV20-1 and TRBJ1-2; a weak D match, TRBD1 (6 bases). Trimming took 1 base from V and 0 from J, leaving 15 bases between them. The length of the CDR3 is 16 residues. The germline CDR1 and CDR2 sequences are DFQATT and SNEGSKA (reference sequence). CDR3 region: CSARVFWDIANYGYTF. DNA for the CDR3: TGCAGTGCTAGAGTTTTTTGGGACATAGCTAACTATGGCTACACCTTC.

This clonotype was found a few times. The rearrangement joins TRBV20-1 to TRBJ1-1; D is unresolved. From germline, CDR1 is DFQATT and CDR2 SNEGSKA (reference sequence). Trimming shortened V by 0 bases and J by 6 bases, and 8 bases separated the two germline ends. The CDR3 totals 12 residues. DNA for the CDR3: TGCAGTGCTAGAGACCGGAGGGCTGAAGCTTTCTTT. Translating gives CSARDRRAEAFF.

This clonotype was observed a few times. The chain recombines TRBV5-1 with TRBJ1-1; weak D call: TRBD1 (5 bases). V was cut by 3 bases and J by 1 base, with 10 bases left in between. The CDR3 is made up of 14 amino acids. Germline CDR1 and CDR2: SGHRS and YFSETQ. The CDR3 region is CASSSAQGNTEAFF. The DNA of the CDR3 is TGCGCCAGCAGCTCGGCGCAGGGGAACACTGAAGCTTTCTTT.

The CDR3 spells CASSDPGGSYEQYF. The CDR3, as DNA: TGCGCCAGCAGCGACCCCGGGGGGTCCTACGAGCAGTACTTC. V is TRBV5-1 and J is TRBJ2-7, with 7 bases aligning to TRBD2. The CDR3 extends over 14 amino acids. Per the germline V gene, CDR1 is SGHRS and CDR2 is YFSETQ. With 4 bases clipped from V and 1 base from J, the junction kept 5 bases outside the gene matches.

This clonotype was observed a handful of times. V is TRBV4-1 and J is TRBJ2-7; 8 positions agree with TRBD2. Trimming at V came to 4 bases and at J to 5 bases, leaving 4 bases not matched to a gene. The germline V gene has CDR1 MGHRA and CDR2 YSYEKL. This CDR3 contains 13 residues. The CDR3, as DNA: TGCGCCAGCAGCCGGGGGCGGGGGGACGAGCAGTACTTC. Encoded protein: CASSRGRGDEQYF.

The chain carries TRBV9 and TRBJ1-2; a possible D gene is TRBD1 (6 bases). The germline gives CDR1 SGDLS, CDR2 YYNGEE. The CDR3 extends over 17 amino acids. V lost 3 bases and J lost 0, with 18 bases in between. The CDR3 bases are TGTGCCAGCAGCGAGGGGGACTCATACGCGACTAACTATGGCTACACCTTC. Amino acid sequence: CASSEGDSYATNYGYTF.

The chain recombines TRBV5-4 with TRBJ2-1; TRBD2 aligns across 8 bases. V trimming: 5 bases; J trimming: 6 bases; junction bases outside the gene matches: 10. Germline-derived CDR1 and CDR2 are SGHNT and YYREEE (reference sequence). The CDR3 has 15 amino acids. The CDR3 DNA reads as TGTGCCAGCAGTTTGCCCGGGGGGGGTGGCAATGAGCAGTTCTTC. It yields the protein CASSLPGGGGNEQFF.

The rearrangement joins TRBV12-3 or TRBV12-4 to TRBJ2-3; D perhaps matches TRBD1 (5 bases). CDR3 size: 16 residues. The V end was cut by 8 bases, the J end by 0 bases, with 18 bases between. The CDR3 bases are TGTGCCAGCTCGTCGTTAAGGACAACTAGCACAGATACGCAGTATTTT. Amino acids: CASSSLRTTSTDTQYF.

There are a few counts of this clonotype. This CDR3 is CAWSVGAEGHEQYF. The DNA for the CDR3 is TGTGCCTGGAGTGTAGGGGCAGAGGGCCACGAGCAGTACTTC. The genes are TRBV30 and TRBJ2-7; D is possibly TRBD1 or TRBD2 (5 bases each). Germline CDR1 reads GTSNPN; CDR2 reads SVGIG (reference sequence). This CDR3 region has 14 residues. Trimming pared 0 bases from V and 5 bases from J, leaving 14 bases between.

This sequence joins TRBV14 and TRBJ1-6; 10 nucleotides match TRBD1. The CDR3 covers 15 residues. Per germline, CDR1 SGHDN and CDR2 FVKESK. With 1 base clipped from V and 10 bases from J, the junction kept 4 bases outside the gene matches. CDR3 region: CASSQGQGARSPLHF. The CDR3 DNA reads TGTGCCAGCAGCCAAGGACAGGGGGCTCGATCACCCCTCCACTTT. Variable domain in full (rest from reference TRBV14 and TRBJ1-6): EAGVTQFPSHSVIEKGQTVTLRCDPISGHDNLYWYRRVMGKEIKFLLHFVKESKQDESGMPNNRFLAERTGGTYSTLKVQPAELEDSGVYFCASSQGQGARSPLHFGNGTRLTVT.

This chain links TRBV15 with TRBJ1-2, with TRBD1 matching 8 bases. V gave up 0 bases and J gave up 5 bases; unmatched junction bases: 5. The germline V gene has CDR1 LNHNV and CDR2 YYDKDF (reference sequence). The CDR3 length is 15 residues. Written as DNA, the CDR3 is TGTGCCACCAGCAGAGATCGTGGGACAGGATATGGCTACACCTTC. Translation gives CATSRDRGTGYGYTF.

This sequence joins TRBV7-6 and TRBJ2-1; 9 bases align to TRBD1. CDR1 is SGHVS, CDR2 FNYEAQ, per germline. The CDR3 is made up of 17 amino acids. V lost 3 bases, J lost 4 bases, and 10 bases stayed unmatched. CDR3 coding DNA: TGTGCCAGCAGCTTGGAATTGGGACAGGGTCGGTACAATGAGCAGTTCTTC. As protein: CASSLELGQGRYNEQFF.

This clonotype has just a few counts. The chain combines TRBV6-2 or TRBV6-3 with TRBJ2-1; D gene uncertain. Trimming stripped 8 bases from V and 3 bases from J, with 11 bases between. In germline, CDR1 is MNHEY, CDR2 SVGEGT. The CDR3 is 13 residues long. CDR3 coding DNA: TGTGCCAGCGGTCACGAGAACTACAATGAGCAGTTCTTC. Protein sequence: CASGHENYNEQFF.

The chain has TRBV6-6 and TRBJ2-7, with a weak D call TRBD2 (6 bases). The CDR3 runs to 14 residues. The ends were cut back, 0 bases at V and 2 bases at J, with 8 bases in the middle. CDR1 and CDR2 from the germline V gene are MNHNY and SVGAGI (reference sequence). CDR3 nucleotides: TGTGCCAGCAGTTACTCGCGGGGCACCTACGAGCAGTACTTC. Residues: CASSYSRGTYEQYF.

This clonotype has at least ten counts. This chain joins TRBV30 and TRBJ2-2; weak D call: TRBD1 (6 bases). This CDR3 comprises 15 residues. Per the germline V gene, CDR1 is GTSNPN and CDR2 is SVGIG (reference sequence). V was cut by 2 bases and J by 7 bases, with 17 bases left in between. The CDR3 region is CAWSSFTGSGGELFF. For the CDR3, the DNA is TGTGCCTGGAGTTCTTTTACAGGGTCGGGCGGGGAGCTGTTTTTT.

The chain has TRBV7-9 and TRBJ2-1; the D gene is possibly TRBD2 (6 bases). The CDR3 spans 13 residues. The ends were cut back, 5 bases at V and 5 bases at J, with 10 bases in the middle. CDR1 SEHNR and CDR2 FQNEAQ come from the germline V gene (reference sequence). DNA for the CDR3: TGTGCCAGCAGCGGGGGACTGAACAATGAGCAGTTCTTC. It encodes CASSGGLNNEQFF. The full variable domain, with the rest looked up from reference TRBV7-9 and TRBJ2-1, is DTGVSQNPRHKITKRGQNVTFRCDPISEHNRLYWYRQTLGQGPEFLTYFQNEAQLEKSRLLSDRFSAERPKGSFSTLEIQRTEQGDSAMYLCASSGGLNNEQFFGPGTRLTVL.

The chain joins TRBV9 to TRBJ2-2, with unresolved D. The CDR3 has 16 amino acids. V was clipped by 0 bases and J by 5 bases, with 14 bases between them. Looked up from germline, CDR1 is SGDLS and CDR2 is YYNGEE. The DNA for the CDR3 is TGTGCCAGCAGCGTAGTGTCGGGCGAGGCGACCGGGGAGCTGTTTTTT. This gives the protein CASSVVSGEATGELFF. The full variable domain, its missing parts supplied by reference TRBV9 and TRBJ2-2, is DSGVTQTPKHLITATGQRVTLRCSPRSGDLSVYWYQQSLDQGLQFLIQYYNGEERAKGNILERFSAQQFPDLHSELNLSSLELGDSALYFCASSVVSGEATGELFFGEGSRLTVL.

This clonotype was detected only a few times. The rearrangement uses TRBV20-1 and TRBJ1-4; D remains unclear. V was cut by 0 bases and J by 0 bases, with 8 bases left in between. CDR1 and CDR2 from the germline V gene are DFQATT and SNEGSKA (reference sequence). The length of the CDR3 is 15 residues. This CDR3 reads CSARDPQTTNEKLFF. CDR3 bases: TGCAGTGCTAGAGATCCTCAGACAACTAATGAAAAACTGTTTTTT.